What follows is one TCR beta chain and its context. The antigen is not known. A single record per CDR3 protein comes from TCRdb applying MiXCR to the reads. The table has approximately 390,000 distinct CDR3 sequences, roughly a third seen once; the top ten hold approximately 13%. The record originates from a study of T cell repertoires in cytomegalovirus infection. Study summary: Selected CMV epitopes included recently identified HLA-C-restricted ones as well as well-studied HLA-B-restricted ones. TCR beta signatures that were public indicated CMV infection and matching HLA type.

Study-wide results and limits: The cumulative frequency of public TCR beta families distinguished individuals who carried CMV together with the relevant HLA. Across the ex vivo response, the dominant clonotypes were HLA-C-restricted CMV-specific TCR beta clonotypes.

The ends lost 3 bases at V and 6 bases at J; junction bases unmatched: 10. There are 17 residues in the CDR3. Germline CDR1 and CDR2: MNHEY and SMNVEV (reference sequence). The V and J genes are TRBV27 and TRBJ2-3; TRBD2 aligns across 12 bases. The specimen comprised cultured PBMCs, sampled from culture after CMV antigen stimulation. The receptor was isolated from a human donor in good health (CMV status not recorded). Some clones in this sample may be carry-over from other donors' samples. For the CDR3, the DNA is TGTGCCAGCAGTTTCCTTAGGCTAGCGGGAGGGGAGGATACGCAGTATTTT. It encodes CASSFLRLAGGEDTQYF.